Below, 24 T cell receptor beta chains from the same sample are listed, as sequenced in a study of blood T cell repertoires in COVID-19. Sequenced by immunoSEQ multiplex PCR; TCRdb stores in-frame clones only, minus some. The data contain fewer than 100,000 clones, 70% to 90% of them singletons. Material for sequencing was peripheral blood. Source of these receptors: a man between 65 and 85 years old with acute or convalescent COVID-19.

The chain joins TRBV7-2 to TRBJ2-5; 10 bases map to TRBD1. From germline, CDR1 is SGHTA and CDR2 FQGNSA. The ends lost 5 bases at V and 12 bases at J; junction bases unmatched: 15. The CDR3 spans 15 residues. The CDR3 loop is CASSVLPLKGQGEYF. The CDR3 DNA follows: TGTGCCAGCAGCGTCCTCCCACTAAAAGGACAGGGGGAGTACTTC.

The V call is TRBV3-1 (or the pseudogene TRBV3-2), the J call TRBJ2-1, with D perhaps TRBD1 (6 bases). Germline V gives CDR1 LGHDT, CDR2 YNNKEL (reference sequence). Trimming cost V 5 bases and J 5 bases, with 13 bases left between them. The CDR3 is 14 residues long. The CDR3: CASSGDNLHNEQFF. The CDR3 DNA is TGTGCCAGCAGCGGGGACAACCTACACAATGAGCAGTTCTTC.

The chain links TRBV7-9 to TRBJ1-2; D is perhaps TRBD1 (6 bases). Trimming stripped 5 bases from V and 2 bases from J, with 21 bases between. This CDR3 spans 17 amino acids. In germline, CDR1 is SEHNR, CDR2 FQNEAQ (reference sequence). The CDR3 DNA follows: TGTGCCAGCAGCGCTGCGGACAGACTGACCTTAAACTATGGCTACACCTTC. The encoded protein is CASSAADRLTLNYGYTF.

The CDR3 nucleotides read TGTGCCAGCAGCTCTTGGACAGGGAACACTGAAGCTTTCTTT. Its protein is CASSSWTGNTEAFF. V and J are TRBV7-8 and TRBJ1-1, with 7 bases identical to TRBD1. Germline-derived CDR1 and CDR2 are SGHVS and FQNEAQ. The junction had 3 bases not matched to a gene; V was cut back by 4 bases and J by 1 base. The CDR3 contains 14 residues.

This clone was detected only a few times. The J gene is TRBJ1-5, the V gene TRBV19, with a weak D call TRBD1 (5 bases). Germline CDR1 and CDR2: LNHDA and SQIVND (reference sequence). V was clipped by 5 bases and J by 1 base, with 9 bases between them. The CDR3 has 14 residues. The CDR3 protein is CASSQAGSNQPQHF. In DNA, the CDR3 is TGTGCCAGTAGTCAGGCAGGGAGCAATCAGCCCCAGCATTTT. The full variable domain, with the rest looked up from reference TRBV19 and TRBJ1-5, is DGGITQSPKYLFRKEGQNVTLSCEQNLNHDAMYWYRQDPGQGLRLIYYSQIVNDFQKGDIAEGYSVSREKKESFPLTVTSAQKNPTAFYLCASSQAGSNQPQHFGDGTRLSIL.

DNA of the CDR3: TGTGCCAGCAGCCGTGGACAGGGGTCTTCCTACGAGCAGTACTTC. It encodes CASSRGQGSSYEQYF. The gene calls are TRBV7-9 and TRBJ2-7; TRBD1 matches at 9 bases. Germline V CDR1 and CDR2: SEHNR, FQNEAQ (reference sequence). The CDR3 is 15 amino acids. V shed 5 bases, J shed 1 base, and the junction held 6 bases outside the gene matches.

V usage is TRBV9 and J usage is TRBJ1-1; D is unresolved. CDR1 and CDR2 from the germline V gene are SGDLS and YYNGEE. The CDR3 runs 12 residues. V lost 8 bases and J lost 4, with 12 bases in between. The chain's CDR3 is CARRSSGTEAFF. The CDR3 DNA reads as TGTGCCAGACGCTCTAGTGGCACTGAAGCTTTCTTT.

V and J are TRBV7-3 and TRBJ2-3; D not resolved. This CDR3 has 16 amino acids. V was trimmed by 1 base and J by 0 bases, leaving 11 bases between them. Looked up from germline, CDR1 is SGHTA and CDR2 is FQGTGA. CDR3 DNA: TGTGCCAGCAGCTTAAGCGGCGGTTCTAGCACAGATACGCAGTATTTT. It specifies CASSLSGGSSTDTQYF.

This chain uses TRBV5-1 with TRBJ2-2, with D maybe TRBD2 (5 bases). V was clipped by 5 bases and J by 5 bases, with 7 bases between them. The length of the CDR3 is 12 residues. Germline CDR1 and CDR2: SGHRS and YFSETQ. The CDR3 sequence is CASRSGTGELFF. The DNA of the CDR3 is TGCGCCAGCAGATCGGGGACCGGGGAGCTGTTTTTT.

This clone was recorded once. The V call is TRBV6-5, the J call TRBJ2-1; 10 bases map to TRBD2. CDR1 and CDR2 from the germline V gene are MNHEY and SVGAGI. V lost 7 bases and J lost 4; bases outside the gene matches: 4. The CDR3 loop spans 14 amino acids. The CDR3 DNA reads TGTGCCAGCAATAGCGGGGGGAGGTACAATGAGCAGTTCTTC. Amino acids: CASNSGGRYNEQFF.

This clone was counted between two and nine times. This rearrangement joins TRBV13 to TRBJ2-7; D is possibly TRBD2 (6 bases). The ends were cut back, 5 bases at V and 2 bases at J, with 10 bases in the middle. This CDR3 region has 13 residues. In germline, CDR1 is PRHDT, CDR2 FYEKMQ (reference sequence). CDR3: CASSPGLTYEQYF. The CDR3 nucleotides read TGTGCCAGCAGCCCGGGACTTACCTACGAGCAGTACTTC.

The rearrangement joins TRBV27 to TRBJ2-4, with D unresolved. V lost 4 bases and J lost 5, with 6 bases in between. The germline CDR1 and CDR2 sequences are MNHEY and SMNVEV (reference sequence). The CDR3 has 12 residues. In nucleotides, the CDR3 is TGTGCCAGCAGTTCAACAGAAAACATTCAGTACTTC. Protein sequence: CASSSTENIQYF.

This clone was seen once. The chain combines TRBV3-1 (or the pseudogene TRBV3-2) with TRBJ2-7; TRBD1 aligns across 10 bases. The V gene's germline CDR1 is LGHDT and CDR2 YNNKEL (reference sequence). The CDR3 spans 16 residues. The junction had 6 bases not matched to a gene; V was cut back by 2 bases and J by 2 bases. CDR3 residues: CASSQTGTGEAYEQYF. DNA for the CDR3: TGTGCCAGCAGCCAAACCGGGACAGGGGAGGCCTACGAGCAGTACTTC.

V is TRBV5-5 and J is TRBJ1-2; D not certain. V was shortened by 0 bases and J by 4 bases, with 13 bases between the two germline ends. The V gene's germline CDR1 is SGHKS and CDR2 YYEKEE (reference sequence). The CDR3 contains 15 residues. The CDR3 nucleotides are TGTGCCAGCAGCTTGGCCTTACAGAGTTTCTATGGCTACACCTTC. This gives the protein CASSLALQSFYGYTF.

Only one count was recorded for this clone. CDR3 amino acids: CASSVARNTEAFF. The CDR3 DNA reads TGTGCCAGCAGCGTGGCCAGGAACACTGAAGCTTTCTTT. The chain couples TRBV5-4 to TRBJ1-1; D call uncertain. This CDR3 comprises 13 residues. Trimming left V 4 bases short and J 1 base short, with 8 bases between. Germline assignment: CDR1 SGHNT and CDR2 YYREEE (reference sequence).

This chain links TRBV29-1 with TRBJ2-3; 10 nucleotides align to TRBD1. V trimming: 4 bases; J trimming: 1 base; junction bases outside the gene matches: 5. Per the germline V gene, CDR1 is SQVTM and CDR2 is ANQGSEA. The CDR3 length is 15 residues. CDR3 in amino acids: CSVAGGQGRTDTQYF. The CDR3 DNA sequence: TGCAGCGTTGCGGGGGGACAGGGGCGCACAGATACGCAGTATTTT.

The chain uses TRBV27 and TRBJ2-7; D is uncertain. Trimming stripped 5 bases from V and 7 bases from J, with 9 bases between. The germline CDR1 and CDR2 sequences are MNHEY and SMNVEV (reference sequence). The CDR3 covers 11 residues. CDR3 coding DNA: TGTGCCAGCAGTCCCCTAGGAGAGCAGTACTTC. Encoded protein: CASSPLGEQYF.

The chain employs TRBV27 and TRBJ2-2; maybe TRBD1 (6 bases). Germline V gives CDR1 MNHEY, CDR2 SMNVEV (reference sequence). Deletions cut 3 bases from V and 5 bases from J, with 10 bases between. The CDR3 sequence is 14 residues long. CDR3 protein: CASSFSTGTGELFF. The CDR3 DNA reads TGTGCCAGCAGTTTCTCCACAGGGACCGGGGAGCTGTTTTTT.

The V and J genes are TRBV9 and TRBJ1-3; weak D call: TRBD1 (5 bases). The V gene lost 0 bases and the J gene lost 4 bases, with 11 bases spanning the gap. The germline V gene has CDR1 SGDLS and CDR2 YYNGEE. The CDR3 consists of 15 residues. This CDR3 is CASSVGAGLGNTIYF. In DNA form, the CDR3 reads TGTGCCAGCAGCGTAGGGGCGGGACTGGGAAACACCATATATTTT.

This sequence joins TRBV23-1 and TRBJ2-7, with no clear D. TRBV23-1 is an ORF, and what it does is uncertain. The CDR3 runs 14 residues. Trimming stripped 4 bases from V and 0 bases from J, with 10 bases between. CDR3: CASSPRVSSYEQYF. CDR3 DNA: TGCGCCAGCAGTCCCCGGGTCAGCTCCTACGAGCAGTACTTC.

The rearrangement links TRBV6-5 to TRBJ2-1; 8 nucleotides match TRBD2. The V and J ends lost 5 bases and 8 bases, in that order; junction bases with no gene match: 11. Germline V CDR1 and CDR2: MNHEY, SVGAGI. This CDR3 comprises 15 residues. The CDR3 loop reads CASSSGRGGFYEQFF. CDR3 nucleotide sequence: TGTGCCAGCAGTAGTGGGCGCGGGGGGTTCTATGAGCAGTTCTTC.

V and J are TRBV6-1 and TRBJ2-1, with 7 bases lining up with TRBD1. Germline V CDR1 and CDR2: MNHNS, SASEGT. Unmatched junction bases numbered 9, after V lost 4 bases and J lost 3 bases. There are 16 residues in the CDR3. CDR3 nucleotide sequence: TGTGCCAGCAGTGGACAGGGAACAAGGAACTACAATGAGCAGTTCTTC. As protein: CASSGQGTRNYNEQFF.

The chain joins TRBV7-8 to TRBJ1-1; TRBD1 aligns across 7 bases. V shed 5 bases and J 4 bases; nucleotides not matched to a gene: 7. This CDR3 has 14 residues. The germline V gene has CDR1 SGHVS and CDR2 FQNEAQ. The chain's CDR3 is CASSIDRVITEAFF. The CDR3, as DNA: TGTGCCAGCAGCATAGACAGGGTAATCACTGAAGCTTTCTTT. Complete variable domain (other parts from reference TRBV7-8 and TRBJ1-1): GAGVSQSPRYKVAKRGQDVALRCDPISGHVSLFWYQQALGQGPEFLTYFQNEAQLDKSGLPSDRFFAERPEGSVSTLKIQRTQQEDSAVYLCASSIDRVITEAFFGQGTRLTVV.

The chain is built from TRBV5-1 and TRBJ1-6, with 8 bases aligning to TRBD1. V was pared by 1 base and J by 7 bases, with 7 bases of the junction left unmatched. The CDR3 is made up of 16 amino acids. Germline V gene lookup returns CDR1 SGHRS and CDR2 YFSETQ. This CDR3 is CASSLSSDRANSPLHF. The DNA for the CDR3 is TGCGCCAGCAGCTTGTCCTCGGACAGGGCCAATTCACCCCTCCACTTT.